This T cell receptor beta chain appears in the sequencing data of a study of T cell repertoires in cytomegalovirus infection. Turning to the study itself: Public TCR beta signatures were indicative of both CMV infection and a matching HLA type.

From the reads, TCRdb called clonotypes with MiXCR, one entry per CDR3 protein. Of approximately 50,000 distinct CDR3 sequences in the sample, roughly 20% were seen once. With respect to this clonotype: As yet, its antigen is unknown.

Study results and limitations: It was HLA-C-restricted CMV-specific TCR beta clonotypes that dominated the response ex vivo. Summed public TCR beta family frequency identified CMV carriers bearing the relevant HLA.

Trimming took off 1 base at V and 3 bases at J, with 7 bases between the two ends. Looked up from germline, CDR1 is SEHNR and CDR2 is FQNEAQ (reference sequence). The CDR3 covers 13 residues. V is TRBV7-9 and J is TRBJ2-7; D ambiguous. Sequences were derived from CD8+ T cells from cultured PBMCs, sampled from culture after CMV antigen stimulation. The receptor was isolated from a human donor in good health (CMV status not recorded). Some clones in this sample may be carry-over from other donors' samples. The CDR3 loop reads CASSLGADYEQYF. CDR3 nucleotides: TGTGCCAGCAGCTTAGGGGCAGACTACGAGCAGTACTTC. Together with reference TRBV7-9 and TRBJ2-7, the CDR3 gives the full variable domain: DTGVSQNPRHKITKRGQNVTFRCDPISEHNRLYWYRQTLGQGPEFLTYFQNEAQLEKSRLLSDRFSAERPKGSFSTLEIQRTEQGDSAMYLCASSLGADYEQYFGPGTRLTVT.